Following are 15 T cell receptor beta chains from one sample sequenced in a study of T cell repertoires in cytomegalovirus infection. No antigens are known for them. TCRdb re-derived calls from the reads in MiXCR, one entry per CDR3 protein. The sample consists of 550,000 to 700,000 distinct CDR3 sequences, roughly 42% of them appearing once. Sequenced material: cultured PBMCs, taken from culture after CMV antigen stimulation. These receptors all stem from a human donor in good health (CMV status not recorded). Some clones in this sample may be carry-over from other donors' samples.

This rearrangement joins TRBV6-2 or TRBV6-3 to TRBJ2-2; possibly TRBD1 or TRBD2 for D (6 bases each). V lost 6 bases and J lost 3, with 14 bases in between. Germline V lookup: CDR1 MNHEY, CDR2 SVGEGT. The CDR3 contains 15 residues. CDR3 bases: TGTGCCAGCAGCCCTACGGGGGCGGACACCGGGGAGCTGTTTTTT. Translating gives CASSPTGADTGELFF.

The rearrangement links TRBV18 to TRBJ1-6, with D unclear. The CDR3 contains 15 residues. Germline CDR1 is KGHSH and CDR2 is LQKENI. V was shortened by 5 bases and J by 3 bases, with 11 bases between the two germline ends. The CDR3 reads CASSNAGDYNSPLHF. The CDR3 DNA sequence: TGTGCCAGCTCAAACGCCGGGGACTATAATTCACCCCTCCACTTT.

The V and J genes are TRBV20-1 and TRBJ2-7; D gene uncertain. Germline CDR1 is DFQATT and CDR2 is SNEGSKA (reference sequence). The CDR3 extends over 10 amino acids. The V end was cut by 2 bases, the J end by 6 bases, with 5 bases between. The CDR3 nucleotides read TGCAGTGCTAGACTCGTCGAGCAGTACTTC. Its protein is CSARLVEQYF.

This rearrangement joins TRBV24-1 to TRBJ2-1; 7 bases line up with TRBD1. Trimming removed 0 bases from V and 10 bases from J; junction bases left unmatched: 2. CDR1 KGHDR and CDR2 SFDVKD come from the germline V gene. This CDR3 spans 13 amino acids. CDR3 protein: CATSDLQTGEQFF. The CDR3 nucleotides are TGTGCCACCAGTGATTTGCAGACAGGGGAGCAGTTCTTC.

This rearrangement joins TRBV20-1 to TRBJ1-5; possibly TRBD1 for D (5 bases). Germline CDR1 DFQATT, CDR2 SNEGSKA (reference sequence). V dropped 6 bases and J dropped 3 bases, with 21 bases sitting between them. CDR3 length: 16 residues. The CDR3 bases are TGCAGTGCCTTCGGACAACCCCGAGACATCAATCAGCCCCAGCATTTT. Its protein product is CSAFGQPRDINQPQHF.

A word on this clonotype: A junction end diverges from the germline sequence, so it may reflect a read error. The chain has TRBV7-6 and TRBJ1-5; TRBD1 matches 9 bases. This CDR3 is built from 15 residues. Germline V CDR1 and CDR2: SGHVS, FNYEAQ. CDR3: CASSLGGQGGQSQHF. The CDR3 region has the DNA TGTGCCAGCAGCTTAGGGGGACAGGGAGGTCAGTCCCAGCATTTT.

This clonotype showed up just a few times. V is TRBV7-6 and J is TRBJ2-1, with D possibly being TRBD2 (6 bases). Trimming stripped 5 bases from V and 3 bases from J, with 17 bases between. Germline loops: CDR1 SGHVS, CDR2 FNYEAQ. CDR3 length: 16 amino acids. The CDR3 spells CASSPSGEGRYNEQFF. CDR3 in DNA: TGTGCCAGCAGCCCCTCGGGAGAGGGGCGCTACAATGAGCAGTTCTTC. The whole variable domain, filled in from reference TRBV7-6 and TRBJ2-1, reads GAGVSQSPRYKVTKRGQDVALRCDPISGHVSLYWYRQALGQGPEFLTYFNYEAQQDKSGLPNDRFSAERPEGSISTLTIQRTEQRDSAMYRCASSPSGEGRYNEQFFGPGTRLTVL.

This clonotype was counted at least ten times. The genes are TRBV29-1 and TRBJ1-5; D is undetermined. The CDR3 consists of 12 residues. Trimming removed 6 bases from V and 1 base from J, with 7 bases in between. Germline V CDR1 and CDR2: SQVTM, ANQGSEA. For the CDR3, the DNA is TGCAGCGTAGGGTCGAGCAATCAGCCCCAGCATTTT. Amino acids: CSVGSSNQPQHF. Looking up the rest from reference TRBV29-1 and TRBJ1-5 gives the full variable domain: SAVISQKPSRDICQRGTSLTIQCQVDSQVTMMFWYRQQPGQSLTLIATANQGSEATYESGFVIDKFPISRPNLTFSTLTVSNMSPEDSSIYLCSVGSSNQPQHFGDGTRLSIL.

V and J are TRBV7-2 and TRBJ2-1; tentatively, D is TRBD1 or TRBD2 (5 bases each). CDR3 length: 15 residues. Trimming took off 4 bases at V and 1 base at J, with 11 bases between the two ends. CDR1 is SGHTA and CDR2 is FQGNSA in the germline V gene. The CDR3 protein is CASSSGTASYNEQFF. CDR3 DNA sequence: TGTGCCAGCAGCTCCGGGACGGCGTCCTACAATGAGCAGTTCTTC.

Here the CDR3 reads CASSLAFAGGTYEQYF. The CDR3 nucleotides are TGTGCCAGCAGCTTAGCTTTTGCGGGGGGCACCTACGAGCAGTACTTC. This sequence joins TRBV7-2 and TRBJ2-7, with 8 bases aligning to TRBD2. Trimming cost V 0 bases and J 2 bases; bases outside gene matches: 6. The V gene's germline CDR1 is SGHTA and CDR2 FQGNSA. This CDR3 contains 16 residues.

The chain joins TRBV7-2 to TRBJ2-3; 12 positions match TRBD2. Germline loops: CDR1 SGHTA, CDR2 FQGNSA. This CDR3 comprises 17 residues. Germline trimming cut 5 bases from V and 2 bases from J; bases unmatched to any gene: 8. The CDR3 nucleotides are TGTGCCAGCAGCGCACCACTAGCGGGGGGAACCACAGATACGCAGTATTTT. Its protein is CASSAPLAGGTTDTQYF.

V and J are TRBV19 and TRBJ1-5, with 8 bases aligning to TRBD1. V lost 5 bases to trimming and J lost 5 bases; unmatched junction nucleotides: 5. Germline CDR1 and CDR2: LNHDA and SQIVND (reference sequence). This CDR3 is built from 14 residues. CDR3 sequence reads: CASSGTGGHQPQHF. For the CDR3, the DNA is TGTGCCAGTAGTGGAACAGGGGGTCATCAGCCCCAGCATTTT. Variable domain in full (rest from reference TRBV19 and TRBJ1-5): DGGITQSPKYLFRKEGQNVTLSCEQNLNHDAMYWYRQDPGQGLRLIYYSQIVNDFQKGDIAEGYSVSREKKESFPLTVTSAQKNPTAFYLCASSGTGGHQPQHFGDGTRLSIL.

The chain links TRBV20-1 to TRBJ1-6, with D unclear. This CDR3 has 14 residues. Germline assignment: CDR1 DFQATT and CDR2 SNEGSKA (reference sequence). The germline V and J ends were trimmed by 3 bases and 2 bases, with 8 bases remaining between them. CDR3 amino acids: CSARDGAYNSPLHF. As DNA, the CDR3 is TGCAGTGCTAGGGACGGAGCCTATAATTCACCCCTCCACTTT.

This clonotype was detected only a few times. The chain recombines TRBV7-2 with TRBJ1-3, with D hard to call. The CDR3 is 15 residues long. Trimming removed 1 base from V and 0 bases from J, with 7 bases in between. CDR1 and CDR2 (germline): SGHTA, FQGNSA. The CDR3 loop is CASSLEANSGNTIYF. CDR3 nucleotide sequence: TGTGCCAGCAGCTTAGAGGCCAACTCTGGAAACACCATATATTTT. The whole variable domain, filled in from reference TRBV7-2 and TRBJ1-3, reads GAGVSQSPSNKVTEKGKDVELRCDPISGHTALYWYRQSLGQGLEFLIYFQGNSAPDKSGLPSDRFSAERTGGSVSTLTIQRTQQEDSAVYLCASSLEANSGNTIYFGEGSWLTVV.

The CDR3 region is CASSLTRDMGQFF. CDR3 DNA: TGTGCCAGCAGCCTAACGAGAGACATGGGGCAGTTCTTC. V and J are TRBV7-6 and TRBJ2-1; no definite D call. The CDR3 sequence is 13 residues long. V was shortened by 5 bases and J by 12 bases, with 17 bases between the two germline ends. From germline, CDR1 is SGHVS and CDR2 FNYEAQ.